Listed here are 15 T cell receptor beta chains from one sample, sequenced in a study of regulatory T cells in long-lasting Graves disease. CDR3 regions were amplified by Arm-PCR using iRepertoire HTBI primers to build TCR beta libraries. TCRdb independently ran MiXCR on the multiplex PCR reads; one entry per CDR3 protein. This sample carries around 400,000 distinct CDR3 sequences, 15% to 19% of them seen once, and the ten largest clones take about 24%. Described time point: newly diagnosed GD, antithyroid drugs for less than 3 months. Extracted RNA from PBMCs served as the source of the TCR library. Sample: peripheral blood mononuclear cells (PBMCs), taken at new diagnosis, from a patient treated with antithyroid drugs. Receptors originate from a female donor with Graves disease.

This clonotype appeared many times. The V gene is TRBV12-5, the J gene TRBJ2-1; 15 nucleotides agree with TRBD2. The germline CDR1 and CDR2 sequences are LGHNT and FRNRAP. Germline trimming cut 7 bases from V and 6 bases from J; bases unmatched to any gene: 4. This CDR3 is 15 amino acids long. CDR3 sequence reads: CASAGTSGRSNEQFF. The CDR3 DNA is TGTGCTAGTGCCGGGACTAGCGGGAGGAGCAATGAGCAGTTCTTC.

This clonotype was seen ten or more times. This chain joins TRBV28 and TRBJ2-3; D is perhaps TRBD2 (5 bases). Between the trimmed V and J ends, which lost 8 bases and 0 bases, there was a span of 9 bases. Germline V gene sequence: CDR1 MDHEN, CDR2 SYDVKM. The CDR3 spans 13 residues. The CDR3 loop reads CASGRTSTDTQYF. DNA for the CDR3: TGTGCCAGCGGGAGAACCAGCACAGATACGCAGTATTTT.

This chain connects TRBV9 to TRBJ2-5, with D possibly being TRBD2 (5 bases). Germline V gene sequence: CDR1 SGDLS, CDR2 YYNGEE. This CDR3 is 10 amino acids long. V was clipped by 5 bases and J by 7 bases, with 6 bases between them. CDR3 nucleotides: TGTGCCAGCAGGGAGGTGACCCAGTACTTC. It specifies CASREVTQYF.

This clonotype was recorded at least ten times. The rearrangement uses TRBV5-6 and TRBJ1-1; 8 bases are a match to TRBD1. With 4 bases clipped from V and 8 bases from J, the junction kept 4 bases outside the gene matches. The CDR3 covers 12 residues. Germline-derived CDR1 and CDR2 are SGHDT and YYEEEE. The DNA of the CDR3 is TGTGCCAGCAGCAGGACAGGGTTAGAAGCTTTCTTT. Translated, it gives CASSRTGLEAFF.

The chain recombines TRBV24-1 with TRBJ2-2; either TRBD1 or TRBD2 may fit D (5 bases each). Per the germline V gene, CDR1 is KGHDR and CDR2 is SFDVKD. The CDR3 loop spans 14 amino acids. Trimming removed 5 bases from V and 3 bases from J, with 9 bases in between. CDR3 amino acids: CATSVRGDTGELFF. The CDR3 coding sequence is TGTGCCACCAGTGTTCGAGGGGACACCGGGGAGCTGTTTTTT.

The chain employs TRBV7-9 and TRBJ1-4; no reliable D call. In germline, CDR1 is SEHNR, CDR2 FQNEAQ (reference sequence). CDR3 length: 15 amino acids. Trimming stripped 2 bases from V and 8 bases from J, with 15 bases between. In DNA, the CDR3 is TGTGCCAGCAGCTTACGGTCCGGGGATGGCGAAAAACTGTTTTTT. Its translation: CASSLRSGDGEKLFF.

V gene TRBV7-9 combines with J gene TRBJ2-1; 15 nucleotides line up with TRBD2. CDR1 SEHNR and CDR2 FQNEAQ come from the germline V gene (reference sequence). The J segment lost 12 bases and the V segment lost 5 bases, leaving 8 bases of the junction unmatched. The CDR3 extends over 15 amino acids. The CDR3: CASSRTSGGAGSQFF. CDR3 coding DNA: TGTGCCAGCAGCCGGACTAGCGGGGGGGCCGGTTCGCAGTTCTTC.

With regard to this clonotype: Given the absence of the conserved phenylalanine or tryptophan at the CDR3 end, a read error is likely. The V call is TRBV27, the J call TRBJ2-7; D is possibly TRBD1 (6 bases). This CDR3 is 14 amino acids long. Trimming cost V 5 bases and J 0 bases, with 11 bases left between them. Germline CDR1 is MNHEY and CDR2 is SMNVEV (reference sequence). The CDR3: CASSVQGSSYEQYS. As DNA, the CDR3 is TGTGCCAGCAGTGTACAGGGTAGCTCCTACGAGCAGTACTCC.

The chain is built from TRBV5-4 and TRBJ2-3, with TRBD2 matching 7 bases. Losses at the gene ends were 4 bases for V and 2 bases for J; bases not matched to a gene: 10. Germline V gene lookup returns CDR1 SGHNT and CDR2 YYREEE (reference sequence). This CDR3 is 16 amino acids long. This chain's CDR3 is CASSRGRREFTDTQYF. DNA of the CDR3: TGTGCCAGCAGCCGAGGTCGGCGGGAGTTCACAGATACGCAGTATTTT. The full variable domain, with the rest looked up from reference TRBV5-4 and TRBJ2-3, is ETGVTQSPTHLIKTRGQQVTLRCSSQSGHNTVSWYQQALGQGPQFIFQYYREEENGRGNFPPRFSGLQFPNYSSELNVNALELDDSALYLCASSRGRREFTDTQYFGPGTRLTVL.

This clonotype was observed at least ten times. The rearrangement joins TRBV5-5 to TRBJ2-3, with 13 bases that match TRBD2. V gave up 5 bases and J gave up 3 bases; unmatched junction bases: 15. This CDR3 is built from 19 residues. CDR1 and CDR2 (germline): SGHKS, YYEKEE (reference sequence). CDR3 bases: TGTGCCAGCAGTCCCGGACTAGCGGGAGTGGAAGGCCGTACAGATACGCAGTATTTT. It codes for CASSPGLAGVEGRTDTQYF.

This clonotype has a count of ten or more. This sequence joins TRBV12-5 and TRBJ1-2; 9 nucleotides match TRBD1. The V and J ends lost 0 bases and 5 bases, in that order; junction bases with no gene match: 1. CDR3 length equals 14 residues. Germline assignment: CDR1 LGHNT and CDR2 FRNRAP. CDR3 protein: CASGLVGTGYGYTF. Here the CDR3 DNA reads TGTGCTAGTGGTTTGGTAGGGACAGGGTATGGCTACACCTTC.

With respect to this clonotype: A far larger clone is only one base removed, so a read error is likely. The chain uses TRBV6-2 or TRBV6-3 and TRBJ1-1; tentatively, D is TRBD1 (5 bases). Germline values: CDR1 MNHEY, CDR2 SVGEGT. The CDR3 loop spans 15 amino acids. In nucleotides, the CDR3 is TGTGCCAGCAGTACCCGGACAATTTCGGGCACTGAAGCTTCCTTT. This gives the protein CASSTRTISGTEASF.

This clonotype came up many times. The rearrangement links TRBV2 to TRBJ1-1; no reliable D call. The CDR3 has 13 amino acids. In germline, CDR1 is SNHLY, CDR2 FYNNEI. V gave up 3 bases and J gave up 3 bases, with 8 bases separating them. Here the CDR3 reads CASSDVLDTEAFF. The CDR3 DNA reads as TGTGCCAGCAGTGACGTCTTGGACACTGAAGCTTTCTTT.

This clonotype appeared many times. This chain links TRBV29-1 with TRBJ2-5; 9 bases fit TRBD2. With 5 bases clipped from V and 5 bases from J, the junction kept 12 bases outside the gene matches. This CDR3 comprises 15 residues. Germline CDR1 SQVTM, CDR2 ANQGSEA. The CDR3 coding sequence is TGCAGCGTTACCGCCCGCGGACTAGCGACTGAGACCCAGTACTTC. Translated, it gives CSVTARGLATETQYF.

V and J are TRBV10-3 and TRBJ1-1; TRBD1 matches 7 bases. CDR1 and CDR2 from the germline V gene are ENHRY and SYGVKD. Germline trimming cut 3 bases from V and 6 bases from J; bases unmatched to any gene: 10. The CDR3 length is 15 residues. The CDR3 DNA follows: TGTGCCATCAGTGACATGACAGGGAAAGGACCTGAAGCTTTCTTT. Translated, it gives CAISDMTGKGPEAFF.